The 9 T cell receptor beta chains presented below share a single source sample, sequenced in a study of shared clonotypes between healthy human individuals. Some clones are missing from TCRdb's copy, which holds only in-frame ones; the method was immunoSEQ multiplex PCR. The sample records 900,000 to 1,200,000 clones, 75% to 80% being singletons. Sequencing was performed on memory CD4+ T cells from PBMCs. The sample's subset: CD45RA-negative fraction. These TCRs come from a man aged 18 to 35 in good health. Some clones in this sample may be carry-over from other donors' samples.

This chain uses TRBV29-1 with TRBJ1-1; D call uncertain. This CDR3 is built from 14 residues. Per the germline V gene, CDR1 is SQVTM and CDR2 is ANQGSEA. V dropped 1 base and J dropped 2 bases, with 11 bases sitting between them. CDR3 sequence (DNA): TGCAGCGTTGAAGGCCCAGTGGGAAACACTGAAGCTTTCTTT. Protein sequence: CSVEGPVGNTEAFF. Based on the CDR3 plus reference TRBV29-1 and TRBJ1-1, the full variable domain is SAVISQKPSRDICQRGTSLTIQCQVDSQVTMMFWYRQQPGQSLTLIATANQGSEATYESGFVIDKFPISRPNLTFSTLTVSNMSPEDSSIYLCSVEGPVGNTEAFFGQGTRLTVV.

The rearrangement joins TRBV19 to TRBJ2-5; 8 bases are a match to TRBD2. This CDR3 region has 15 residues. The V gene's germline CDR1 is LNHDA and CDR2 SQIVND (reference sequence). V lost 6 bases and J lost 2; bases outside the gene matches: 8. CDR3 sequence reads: CASRPWGLGQETQYF. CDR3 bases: TGTGCCAGTAGGCCTTGGGGACTAGGTCAAGAGACCCAGTACTTC.

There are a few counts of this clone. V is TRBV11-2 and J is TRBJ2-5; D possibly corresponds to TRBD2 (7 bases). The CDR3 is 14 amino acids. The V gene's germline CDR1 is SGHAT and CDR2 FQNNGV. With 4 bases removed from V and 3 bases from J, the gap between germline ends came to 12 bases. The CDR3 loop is CASSWGLAEETQYF. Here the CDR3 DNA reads TGTGCCAGCAGCTGGGGGCTAGCGGAAGAGACCCAGTACTTC.

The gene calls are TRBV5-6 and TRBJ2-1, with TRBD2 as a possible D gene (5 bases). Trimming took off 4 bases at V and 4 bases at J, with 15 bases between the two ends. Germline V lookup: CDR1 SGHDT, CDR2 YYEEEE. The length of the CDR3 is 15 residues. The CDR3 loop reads CASSPLGLAYNEQFF. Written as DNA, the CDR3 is TGTGCCAGCAGCCCTCTCGGACTGGCATACAATGAGCAGTTCTTC.

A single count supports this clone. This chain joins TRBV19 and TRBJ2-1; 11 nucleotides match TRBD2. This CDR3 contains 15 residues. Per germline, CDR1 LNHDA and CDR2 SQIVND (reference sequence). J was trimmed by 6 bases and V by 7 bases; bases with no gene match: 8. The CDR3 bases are TGTGCCAGTACTGAACTAGCGGGAGCATCCAATGAGCAGTTCTTC. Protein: CASTELAGASNEQFF.

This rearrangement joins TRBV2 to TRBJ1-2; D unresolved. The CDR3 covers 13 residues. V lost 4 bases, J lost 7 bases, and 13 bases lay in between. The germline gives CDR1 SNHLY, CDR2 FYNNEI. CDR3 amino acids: CASSVLAASGYTF. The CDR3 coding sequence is TGTGCCAGCAGTGTTTTGGCAGCTTCTGGCTACACCTTC.

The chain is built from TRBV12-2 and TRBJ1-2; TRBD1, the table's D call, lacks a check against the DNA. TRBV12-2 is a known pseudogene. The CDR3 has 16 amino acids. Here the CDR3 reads CASRIQPGQGAFGYTF. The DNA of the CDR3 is TGTGCAAGTCGAATTCAACCGGGACAGGGGGCTTTTGGCTACACCTTC.

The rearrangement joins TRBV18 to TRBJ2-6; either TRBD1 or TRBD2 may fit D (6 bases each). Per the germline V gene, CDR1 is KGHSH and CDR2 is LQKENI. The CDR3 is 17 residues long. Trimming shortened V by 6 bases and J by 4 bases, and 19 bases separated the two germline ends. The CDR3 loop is CASSPTGTGSGANVLTF. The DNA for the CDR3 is TGTGCCAGCTCCCCCACAGGGACTGGCTCCGGGGCCAACGTCCTGACTTTC.

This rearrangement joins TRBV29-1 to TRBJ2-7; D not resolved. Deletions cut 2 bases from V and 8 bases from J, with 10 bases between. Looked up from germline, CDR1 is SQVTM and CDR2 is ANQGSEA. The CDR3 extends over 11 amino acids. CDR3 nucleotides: TGCAGCGTTGAAACCTTCCTCCAGCAGTACTTC. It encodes CSVETFLQQYF.